These T cell receptor beta chains were read from a single sample in a study of T cells in localized non-small cell lung cancer. Assay: immunoSEQ multiplex PCR; the TCRdb copy retains only in-frame clones and omits some. Of tens of thousands of clones in the sample, around 73% were seen once. Sequences were derived from peripheral blood, sampled before any cancer treatment. Receptors originate from a male donor aged 60 or over with stage II squamous cell lung carcinoma. The CDR3 runs from the conserved cysteine through the conserved F or W. Each record gives: CDR3 length, J gene, D gene, clone size, V gene, CDR3 protein, CDR3 DNA. A D gene is named only where the DNA matches it firmly. Rows may omit the clone size; those that give it use once, few, many or a size class.

len: 14
j_gene: TRBJ2-1
d_gene: TRBD2
abundance: .
v_gene: TRBV11-2
CDR3aa: CASSAGLAANEQFF
CDR3nt: TGTGCCAGCAGCGCTGGACTAGCGGCCAATGAGCAGTTCTTC

len: 15
j_gene: TRBJ1-1
d_gene: TRBD1
abundance: once
v_gene: TRBV2
CDR3aa: CASSGRDRAGPEAFF
CDR3nt: TGTGCCAGCAGCGGCCGGGACAGGGCTGGCCCTGAAGCTTTCTTT

len: 14
j_gene: TRBJ1-2
d_gene: .
abundance: .
v_gene: TRBV19
CDR3aa: CASSIYTSSYGYTF
CDR3nt: TGTGCCAGTAGTATTTACACCTCCTCGTATGGCTACACCTTC

len: 16
j_gene: TRBJ1-2
d_gene: .
abundance: .
v_gene: TRBV13
CDR3aa: CASSLGRIQGDYGYTF
CDR3nt: TGTGCCAGCAGCTTAGGCCGGATCCAGGGCGACTATGGCTACACCTTC

len: 15
j_gene: TRBJ2-7
d_gene: .
abundance: .
v_gene: TRBV9
CDR3aa: CASSAAGTPAGEQYF
CDR3nt: TGTGCCAGCAGCGCAGCCGGGACCCCAGCAGGCGAGCAGTACTTC

len: 13
j_gene: TRBJ1-6
d_gene: .
abundance: .
v_gene: TRBV27
CDR3aa: CASSLSKVSPLHF
CDR3nt: TGTGCCAGCAGTTTATCGAAGGTTTCACCCCTCCACTTT

len: 13
j_gene: TRBJ1-2
d_gene: TRBD1
abundance: once
v_gene: TRBV19
CDR3aa: CASSIRGTGMTLF
CDR3nt: TGTGCCAGTAGTATAAGGGGGACAGGGATGACCCTCTTC

len: 13
j_gene: TRBJ2-5
d_gene: .
abundance: .
v_gene: TRBV7-9
CDR3aa: CASSLAGVETQYF
CDR3nt: TGTGCCAGCAGCTTAGCTGGGGTCGAGACCCAGTACTTC

len: 16
j_gene: TRBJ1-2
d_gene: TRBD1
abundance: .
v_gene: TRBV6-5
CDR3aa: CASSWRGTGYHYGYTF
CDR3nt: TGTGCCAGCAGTTGGAGGGGGACAGGGTATCACTATGGCTACACCTTC

len: 14
j_gene: TRBJ1-1
d_gene: .
abundance: .
v_gene: TRBV7-9
CDR3aa: CASSLVGARTEAFF
CDR3nt: TGTGCCAGCAGCTTAGTGGGGGCCCGAACTGAAGCTTTCTTT

len: 14
j_gene: TRBJ2-1
d_gene: TRBD1
abundance: .
v_gene: TRBV5-1
CDR3aa: CASSLGTGVHEQFF
CDR3nt: TGCGCCAGCAGCTTGGGGACAGGGGTCCATGAGCAGTTCTTC

len: 14
j_gene: TRBJ1-3
d_gene: .
abundance: .
v_gene: TRBV10-3
CDR3aa: CAISEDRSGNTIYF
CDR3nt: TGTGCCATCAGTGAGGACCGTTCTGGAAACACCATATATTTT

len: 15
j_gene: TRBJ1-4
d_gene: .
abundance: .
v_gene: TRBV11-2
CDR3aa: CASSLEGTTNEKLFF
CDR3nt: TGTGCCAGCAGCTTAGAGGGCACAACTAATGAAAAACTGTTTTTT

len: 13
j_gene: TRBJ1-1
d_gene: .
abundance: .
v_gene: TRBV6-6
CDR3aa: CASSFQQGVEAFF
CDR3nt: TGTGCCAGCAGCTTCCAGCAGGGAGTTGAAGCTTTCTTT

len: 12
j_gene: TRBJ1-2
d_gene: .
abundance: .
v_gene: TRBV5-6
CDR3aa: CASSLTVLGYTF
CDR3nt: TGTGCCAGCAGCTTGACAGTCCTTGGCTACACCTTC

len: 14
j_gene: TRBJ2-4
d_gene: .
abundance: .
v_gene: TRBV18
CDR3aa: CASSPPSKKNIQYF
CDR3nt: TGTGCCAGCTCACCACCGTCGAAGAAAAACATTCAGTACTTC

len: 15
j_gene: TRBJ1-2
d_gene: TRBD1
abundance: .
v_gene: TRBV19
CDR3aa: CASSKGTGVDYGYTF
CDR3nt: TGTGCCAGTAGTAAAGGGACAGGAGTGGACTATGGCTACACCTTC

len: 11
j_gene: TRBJ2-2
d_gene: .
abundance: once
v_gene: TRBV6-5
CDR3aa: CASSPTGELFF
CDR3nt: TGTGCCAGCAGCCCCACCGGGGAGCTGTTTTTT

len: 15
j_gene: TRBJ1-2
d_gene: TRBD1
abundance: .
v_gene: TRBV18
CDR3aa: CASSSTGDRGYGYTF
CDR3nt: TGTGCCAGCTCATCGACCGGGGACAGGGGGTATGGCTACACCTTC

len: 14
j_gene: TRBJ2-5
d_gene: .
abundance: .
v_gene: TRBV7-9
CDR3aa: CASSLAGGGETQYF
CDR3nt: TGTGCCAGCAGCTTAGCGGGGGGCGGAGAGACCCAGTACTTC

len: 16
j_gene: TRBJ2-3
d_gene: .
abundance: .
v_gene: TRBV2
CDR3aa: CASSEGVTLSTDTQYF
CDR3nt: TGTGCCAGCAGTGAAGGGGTGACGTTAAGCACAGATACGCAGTATTTT

len: 14
j_gene: TRBJ2-2
d_gene: .
abundance: .
v_gene: TRBV18
CDR3aa: CASSSDLDTGELFF
CDR3nt: TGTGCCAGCTCATCGGACCTGGACACCGGGGAGCTGTTTTTT

len: 13
j_gene: TRBJ2-1
d_gene: .
abundance: .
v_gene: TRBV6-5
CDR3aa: CASSYGPGNEQFF
CDR3nt: TGTGCCAGCAGTTACGGGCCAGGGAATGAGCAGTTCTTC

len: 16
j_gene: TRBJ2-3
d_gene: TRBD2
abundance: .
v_gene: TRBV9
CDR3aa: CASSVVAGGITDTQYF
CDR3nt: TGTGCCAGCAGCGTAGTCGCGGGGGGAATCACAGATACGCAGTATTTT

len: 14
j_gene: TRBJ2-1
d_gene: TRBD2
abundance: .
v_gene: TRBV9
CDR3aa: CASSVGLADNEQFF
CDR3nt: TGTGCCAGCAGCGTAGGTCTAGCGGACAATGAGCAGTTCTTC

len: 15
j_gene: TRBJ2-5
d_gene: TRBD1
abundance: .
v_gene: TRBV14
CDR3aa: CASSQDLQGRETQYF
CDR3nt: TGTGCCAGCAGCCAAGATCTACAGGGGAGAGAGACCCAGTACTTC